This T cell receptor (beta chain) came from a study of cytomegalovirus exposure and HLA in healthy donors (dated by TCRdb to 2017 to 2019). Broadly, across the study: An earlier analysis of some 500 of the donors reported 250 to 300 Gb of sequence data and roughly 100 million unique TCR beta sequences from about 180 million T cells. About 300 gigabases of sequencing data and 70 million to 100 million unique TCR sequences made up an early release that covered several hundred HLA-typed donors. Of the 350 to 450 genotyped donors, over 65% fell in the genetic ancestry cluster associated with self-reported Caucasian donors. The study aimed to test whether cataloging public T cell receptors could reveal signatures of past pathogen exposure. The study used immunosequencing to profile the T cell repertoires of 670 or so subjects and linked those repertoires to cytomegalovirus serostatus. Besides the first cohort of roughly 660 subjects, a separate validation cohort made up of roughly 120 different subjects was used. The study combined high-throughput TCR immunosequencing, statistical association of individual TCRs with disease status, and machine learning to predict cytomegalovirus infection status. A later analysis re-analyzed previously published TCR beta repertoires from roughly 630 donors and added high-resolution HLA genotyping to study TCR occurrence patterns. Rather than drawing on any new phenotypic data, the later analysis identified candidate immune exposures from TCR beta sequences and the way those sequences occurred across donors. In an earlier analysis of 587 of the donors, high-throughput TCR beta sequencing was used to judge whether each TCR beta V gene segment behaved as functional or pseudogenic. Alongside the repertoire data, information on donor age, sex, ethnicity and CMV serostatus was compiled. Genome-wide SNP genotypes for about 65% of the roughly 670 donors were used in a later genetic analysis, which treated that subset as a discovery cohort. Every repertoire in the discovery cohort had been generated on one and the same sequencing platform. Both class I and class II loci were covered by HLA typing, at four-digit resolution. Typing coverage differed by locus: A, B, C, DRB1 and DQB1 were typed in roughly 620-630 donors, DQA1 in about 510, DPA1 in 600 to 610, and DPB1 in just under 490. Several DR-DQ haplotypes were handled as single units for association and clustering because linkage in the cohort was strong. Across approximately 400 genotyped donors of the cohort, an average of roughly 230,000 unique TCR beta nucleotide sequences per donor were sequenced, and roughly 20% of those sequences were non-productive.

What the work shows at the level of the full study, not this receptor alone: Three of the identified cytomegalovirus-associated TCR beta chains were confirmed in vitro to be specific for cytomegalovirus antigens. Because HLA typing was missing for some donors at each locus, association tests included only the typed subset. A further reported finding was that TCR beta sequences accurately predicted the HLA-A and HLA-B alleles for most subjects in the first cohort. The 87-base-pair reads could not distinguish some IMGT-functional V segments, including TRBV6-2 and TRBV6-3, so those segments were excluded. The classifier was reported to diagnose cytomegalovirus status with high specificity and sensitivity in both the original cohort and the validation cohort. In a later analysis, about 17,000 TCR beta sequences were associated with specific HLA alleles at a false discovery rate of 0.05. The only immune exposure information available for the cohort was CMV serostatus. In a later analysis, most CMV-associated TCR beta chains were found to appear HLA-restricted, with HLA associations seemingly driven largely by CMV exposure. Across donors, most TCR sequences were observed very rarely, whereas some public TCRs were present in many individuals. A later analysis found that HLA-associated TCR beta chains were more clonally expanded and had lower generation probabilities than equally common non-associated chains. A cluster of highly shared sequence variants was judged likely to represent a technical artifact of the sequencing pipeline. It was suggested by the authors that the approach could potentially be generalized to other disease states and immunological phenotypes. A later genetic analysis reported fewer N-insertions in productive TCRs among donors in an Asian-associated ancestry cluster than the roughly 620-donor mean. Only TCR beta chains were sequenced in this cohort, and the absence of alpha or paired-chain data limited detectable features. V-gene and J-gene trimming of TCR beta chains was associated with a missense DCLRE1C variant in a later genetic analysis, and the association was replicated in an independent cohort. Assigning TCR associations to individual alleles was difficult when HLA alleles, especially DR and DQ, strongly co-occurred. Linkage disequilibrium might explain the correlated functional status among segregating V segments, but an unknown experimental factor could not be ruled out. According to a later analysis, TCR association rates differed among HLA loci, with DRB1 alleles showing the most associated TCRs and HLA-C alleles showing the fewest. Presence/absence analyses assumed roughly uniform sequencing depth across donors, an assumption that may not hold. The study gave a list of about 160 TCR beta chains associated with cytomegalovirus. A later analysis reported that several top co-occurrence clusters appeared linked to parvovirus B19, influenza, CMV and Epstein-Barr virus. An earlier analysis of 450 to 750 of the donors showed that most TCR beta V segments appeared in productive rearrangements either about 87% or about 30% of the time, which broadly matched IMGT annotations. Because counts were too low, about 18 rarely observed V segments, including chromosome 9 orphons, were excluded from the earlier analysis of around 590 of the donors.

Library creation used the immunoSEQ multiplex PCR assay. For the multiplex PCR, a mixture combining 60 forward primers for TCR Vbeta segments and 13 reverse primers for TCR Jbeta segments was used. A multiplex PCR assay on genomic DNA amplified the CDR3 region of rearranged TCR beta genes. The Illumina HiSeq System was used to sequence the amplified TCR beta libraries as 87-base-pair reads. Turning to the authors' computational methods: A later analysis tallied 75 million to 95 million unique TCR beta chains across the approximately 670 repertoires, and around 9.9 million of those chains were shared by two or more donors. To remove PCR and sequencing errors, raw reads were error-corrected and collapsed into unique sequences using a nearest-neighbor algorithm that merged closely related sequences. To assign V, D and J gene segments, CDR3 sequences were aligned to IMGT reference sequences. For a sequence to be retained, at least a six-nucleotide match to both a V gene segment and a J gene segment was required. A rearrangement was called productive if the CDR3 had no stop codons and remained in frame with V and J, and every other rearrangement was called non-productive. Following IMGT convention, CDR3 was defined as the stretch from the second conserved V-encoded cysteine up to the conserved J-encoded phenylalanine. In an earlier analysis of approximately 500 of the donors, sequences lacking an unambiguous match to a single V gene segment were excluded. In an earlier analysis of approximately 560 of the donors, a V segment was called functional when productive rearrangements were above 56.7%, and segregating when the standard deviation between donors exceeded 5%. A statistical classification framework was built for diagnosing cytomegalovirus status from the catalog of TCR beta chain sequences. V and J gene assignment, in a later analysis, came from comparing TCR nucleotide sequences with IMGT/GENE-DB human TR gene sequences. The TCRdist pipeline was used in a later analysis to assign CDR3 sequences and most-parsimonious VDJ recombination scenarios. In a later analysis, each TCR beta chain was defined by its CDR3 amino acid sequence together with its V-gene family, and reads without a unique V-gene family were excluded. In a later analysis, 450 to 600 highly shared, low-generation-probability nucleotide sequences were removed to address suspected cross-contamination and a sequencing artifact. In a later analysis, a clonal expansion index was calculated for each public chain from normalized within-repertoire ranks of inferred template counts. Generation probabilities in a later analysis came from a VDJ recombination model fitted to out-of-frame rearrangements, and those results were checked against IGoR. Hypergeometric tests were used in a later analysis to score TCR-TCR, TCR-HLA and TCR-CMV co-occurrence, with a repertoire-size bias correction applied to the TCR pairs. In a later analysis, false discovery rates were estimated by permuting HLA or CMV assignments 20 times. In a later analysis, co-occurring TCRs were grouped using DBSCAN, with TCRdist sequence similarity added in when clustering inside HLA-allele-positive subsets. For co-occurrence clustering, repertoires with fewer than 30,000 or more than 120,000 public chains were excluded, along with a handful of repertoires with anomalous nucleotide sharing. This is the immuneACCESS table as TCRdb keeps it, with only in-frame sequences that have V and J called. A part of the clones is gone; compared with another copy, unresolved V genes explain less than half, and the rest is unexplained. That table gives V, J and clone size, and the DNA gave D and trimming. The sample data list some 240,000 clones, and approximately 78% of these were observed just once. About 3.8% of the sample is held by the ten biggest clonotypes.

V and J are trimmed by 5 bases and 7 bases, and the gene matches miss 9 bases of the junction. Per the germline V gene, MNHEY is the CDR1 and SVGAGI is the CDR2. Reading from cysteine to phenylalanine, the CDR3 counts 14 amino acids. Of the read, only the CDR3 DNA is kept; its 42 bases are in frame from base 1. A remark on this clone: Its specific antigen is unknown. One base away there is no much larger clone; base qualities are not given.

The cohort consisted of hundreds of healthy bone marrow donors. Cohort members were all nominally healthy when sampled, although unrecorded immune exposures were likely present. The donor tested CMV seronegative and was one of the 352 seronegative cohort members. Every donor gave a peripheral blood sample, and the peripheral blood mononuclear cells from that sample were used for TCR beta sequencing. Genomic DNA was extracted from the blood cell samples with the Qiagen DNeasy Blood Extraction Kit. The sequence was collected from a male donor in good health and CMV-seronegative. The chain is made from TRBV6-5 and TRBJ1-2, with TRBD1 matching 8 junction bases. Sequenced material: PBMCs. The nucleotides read TGTGCCAGCAGTCCACAGGGGGGGGACCGTGGCTACACCTTC. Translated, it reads CASSPQGGDRGYTF.